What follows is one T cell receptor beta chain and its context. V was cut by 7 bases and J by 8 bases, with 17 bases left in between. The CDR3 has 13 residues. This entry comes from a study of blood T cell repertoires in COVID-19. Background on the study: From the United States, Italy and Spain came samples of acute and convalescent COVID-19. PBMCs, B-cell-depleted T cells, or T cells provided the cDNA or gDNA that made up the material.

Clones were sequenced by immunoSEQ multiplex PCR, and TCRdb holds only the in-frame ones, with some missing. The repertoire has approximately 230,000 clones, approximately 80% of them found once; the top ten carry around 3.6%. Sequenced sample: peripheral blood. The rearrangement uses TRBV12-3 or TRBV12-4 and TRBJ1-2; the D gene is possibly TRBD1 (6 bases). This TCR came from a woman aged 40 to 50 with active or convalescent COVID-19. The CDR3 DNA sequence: TGTGCCAGCACCCAAGGGCCAGGGGACGGCTACACCTTC. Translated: CASTQGPGDGYTF.